Listed here are 17 T cell receptor beta chains from one sample, sequenced in a study of CD8 T cells in Susac syndrome. It was with random hexamers that roughly 0.5 to 1 ug RNA was reverse transcribed. From the immunoSEQ multiplex PCR reads, TCRdb called clonotypes with MiXCR, one entry per CDR3 protein. The table lists about 200,000 distinct CDR3 sequences, 90% to 95% of them singletons. Sequenced sample: CD4+ T cells from PBMCs. Source of these receptors: a human donor with multiple sclerosis.

This chain connects TRBV5-1 to TRBJ1-1; 8 positions agree with TRBD1. With 4 bases clipped from V and 5 bases from J, the junction kept 4 bases outside the gene matches. The CDR3 totals 13 residues. From germline, CDR1 is SGHRS and CDR2 YFSETQ. The CDR3 loop reads CASSAQGATEAFF. The CDR3 DNA is TGCGCCAGCAGCGCTCAGGGGGCTACTGAAGCTTTCTTT.

This sequence joins TRBV29-1 and TRBJ2-1; 8 bases map to TRBD1. The V segment lost 7 bases and the J segment 5 bases; nucleotides outside the gene matches: 4. This CDR3 is built from 12 residues. Looked up from germline, CDR1 is SQVTM and CDR2 is ANQGSEA. This chain's CDR3 is CSGGQGDNEQFF. The CDR3 DNA is TGCAGCGGTGGACAGGGTGACAATGAGCAGTTCTTC.

This clonotype was seen only once. V gene TRBV5-1 combines with J gene TRBJ1-2; weak D call: TRBD1 (6 bases). The ends were cut back, 0 bases at V and 6 bases at J, with 9 bases in the middle. The CDR3 sequence is 13 residues long. Looked up from germline, CDR1 is SGHRS and CDR2 is YFSETQ. CDR3 loop: CASSLDREDGYTF. The CDR3 nucleotides are TGCGCCAGCAGCTTGGACAGGGAGGATGGCTACACCTTC.

The chain is built from TRBV3-1 and TRBJ2-7; 8 bases line up with TRBD1. The germline gives CDR1 LGHDT, CDR2 YNNKEL (reference sequence). The ends lost 9 bases at V and 5 bases at J; junction bases unmatched: 12. This CDR3 contains 14 residues. CDR3 coding DNA: TGTGCCAGTTCCGGCTGGACAGGGTTACACGAGCAGTACTTC. It translates to CASSGWTGLHEQYF.

The chain is built from TRBV20-1 and TRBJ2-5, with 8 bases aligning to TRBD1. V dropped 5 bases and J dropped 3; count of bases not matched to a gene: 5. CDR1 is DFQATT, CDR2 SNEGSKA, per germline (reference sequence). This CDR3 comprises 13 residues. The DNA for the CDR3 is TGCAGTGCTGGGGACAGGCACAAAGAGACCCAGTACTTC. Translating it yields CSAGDRHKETQYF.

V usage is TRBV6-2 or TRBV6-3 and J usage is TRBJ2-3, with a possible D match to TRBD2 (6 bases). The CDR3 has 15 residues. Trimming stripped 4 bases from V and 2 bases from J, with 13 bases between. Germline-derived CDR1 and CDR2 are MNHEY and SVGEGT. The CDR3 here is CASSFRGYPTDTQYF. The CDR3 nucleotides read TGTGCCAGCAGTTTTCGGGGGTATCCCACAGATACGCAGTATTTT.

This sequence joins TRBV15 and TRBJ2-7; 7 nucleotides agree with TRBD2. The trim removed 5 bases at V and 6 bases at J, leaving 10 bases unmatched. Germline V gives CDR1 LNHNV, CDR2 YYDKDF (reference sequence). The CDR3 length is 14 residues. The CDR3 DNA reads as TGTGCCACCAGCTTCGGCGGGAGTACTTCCGAGCAGTACTTC. Its translation is CATSFGGSTSEQYF.

The chain recombines TRBV5-6 with TRBJ2-7; TRBD2 might be the D (7 bases). This CDR3 region has 14 residues. V dropped 3 bases and J dropped 6 bases, with 16 bases sitting between them. Germline CDR1 is SGHDT and CDR2 is YYEEEE. The CDR3 reads CASSYQGGGREQYF. The CDR3 DNA reads as TGTGCCAGCAGCTATCAGGGAGGGGGTCGCGAGCAGTACTTC.

The V gene is TRBV12-3 or TRBV12-4, the J gene TRBJ2-5, with 10 bases that match TRBD2. This CDR3 has 15 residues. V lost 8 bases, J lost 4 bases, and 10 bases stayed unmatched. The CDR3: CASGLAGGILETQYF. The CDR3 nucleotides are TGTGCCAGCGGATTAGCGGGGGGTATACTAGAGACCCAGTACTTC.

This clonotype was seen a single time. The chain has TRBV29-1 and TRBJ2-7; D is possibly TRBD1 (6 bases). V was clipped by 3 bases and J by 2 bases, with 8 bases between them. The CDR3 runs 12 residues. Germline loops: CDR1 SQVTM, CDR2 ANQGSEA. The CDR3 region is CSVEDSTYEQYF. The CDR3 coding sequence is TGCAGCGTTGAGGACAGTACCTACGAGCAGTACTTC.

This rearrangement joins TRBV30 to TRBJ1-2; TRBD1 agrees at 7 bases. The CDR3 loop spans 12 amino acids. Germline V lookup: CDR1 GTSNPN, CDR2 SVGIG (reference sequence). Unmatched junction bases numbered 2, after V lost 0 bases and J lost 7 bases. CDR3 nucleotides: TGTGCCTGGAGTGTGACAGGGTTTGGCTACACCTTC. It encodes CAWSVTGFGYTF.

The chain carries TRBV24-1 and TRBJ1-1; D not resolved. CDR3 length equals 13 residues. Per the germline V gene, CDR1 is KGHDR and CDR2 is SFDVKD. V lost 3 bases, J lost 1 base, and 5 bases lay in between. The CDR3 DNA follows: TGTGCCACCAGTGATCCGACGAACACTGAAGCTTTCTTT. This encodes CATSDPTNTEAFF.

The rearrangement uses TRBV20-1 and TRBJ2-2; tentatively, D is TRBD1 (6 bases). This CDR3 comprises 14 residues. Germline V gene lookup returns CDR1 DFQATT and CDR2 SNEGSKA (reference sequence). The V gene lost 3 bases and the J gene lost 4 bases, with 12 bases spanning the gap. DNA of the CDR3: TGCAGTGCTAGCCGGGACACCTCCACCGGGGAGCTGTTTTTT. Translation: CSASRDTSTGELFF.

The J gene is TRBJ2-1, the V gene TRBV30, with a possible D match to TRBD2 (5 bases). The CDR3 totals 11 residues. Trimming stripped 8 bases from V and 9 bases from J, with 14 bases between. CDR1 GTSNPN and CDR2 SVGIG come from the germline V gene (reference sequence). CDR3 protein: CALEAGGEQFF. The CDR3 region has the DNA TGTGCCCTGGAGGCTGGAGGTGAGCAGTTCTTC.

This chain joins TRBV4-1 and TRBJ1-2, with unresolved D. The length of the CDR3 is 14 residues. V shed 1 base and J shed 4 bases, with 10 bases lying between them. Germline V gene lookup returns CDR1 MGHRA and CDR2 YSYEKL. CDR3 in amino acids: CASSQVLGGYGYTF. In DNA, the CDR3 is TGCGCCAGCAGCCAAGTTTTGGGTGGCTATGGCTACACCTTC.

This clonotype was recorded a few times. The chain recombines TRBV12-3 or TRBV12-4 with TRBJ1-2, with D uncertain. Trimming left V 0 bases short and J 3 bases short, with 2 bases between. The CDR3 spans 12 residues. The CDR3 protein is CASSLADYGYTF. CDR3 sequence (DNA): TGTGCCAGCAGTTTAGCGGACTATGGCTACACCTTC.

The chain links TRBV7-3 to TRBJ2-1; D may match TRBD1 or TRBD2 (5 bases each). CDR1 is SGHTA and CDR2 is FQGTGA in the germline V gene. V was pared by 5 bases and J by 2 bases, with 13 bases between. The CDR3 consists of 15 residues. In DNA, the CDR3 is TGTGCCAGCAGCACAGTGGGGGTAGCCTACAATGAGCAGTTCTTC. Its translation: CASSTVGVAYNEQFF. Using reference TRBV7-3 and TRBJ2-1 for the parts outside the CDR3, the full variable domain is GAGVSQTPSNKVTEKGKYVELRCDPISGHTALYWYRQSLGQGPEFLIYFQGTGAADDSGLPNDRFFAVRPEGSVSTLKIQRTERGDSAVYLCASSTVGVAYNEQFFGPGTRLTVL.